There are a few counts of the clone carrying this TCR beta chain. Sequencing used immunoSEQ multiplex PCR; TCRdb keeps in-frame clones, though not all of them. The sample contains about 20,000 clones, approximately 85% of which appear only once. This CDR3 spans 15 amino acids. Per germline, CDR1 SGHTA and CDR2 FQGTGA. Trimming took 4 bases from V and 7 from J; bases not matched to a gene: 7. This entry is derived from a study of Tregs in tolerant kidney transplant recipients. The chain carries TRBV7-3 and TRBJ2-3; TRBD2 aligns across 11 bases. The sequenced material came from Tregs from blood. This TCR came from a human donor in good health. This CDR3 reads CASSSSGGQHHTQYF. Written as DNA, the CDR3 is TGTGCCAGCAGCTCTAGCGGGGGGCAACACCATACGCAGTATTTT. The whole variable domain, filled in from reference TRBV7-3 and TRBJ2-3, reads GAGVSQTPSNKVTEKGKYVELRCDPISGHTALYWYRQSLGQGPEFLIYFQGTGAADDSGLPNDRFFAVRPEGSVSTLKIQRTERGDSAVYLCASSSSGGQHHTQYFGPGTRLTVL.